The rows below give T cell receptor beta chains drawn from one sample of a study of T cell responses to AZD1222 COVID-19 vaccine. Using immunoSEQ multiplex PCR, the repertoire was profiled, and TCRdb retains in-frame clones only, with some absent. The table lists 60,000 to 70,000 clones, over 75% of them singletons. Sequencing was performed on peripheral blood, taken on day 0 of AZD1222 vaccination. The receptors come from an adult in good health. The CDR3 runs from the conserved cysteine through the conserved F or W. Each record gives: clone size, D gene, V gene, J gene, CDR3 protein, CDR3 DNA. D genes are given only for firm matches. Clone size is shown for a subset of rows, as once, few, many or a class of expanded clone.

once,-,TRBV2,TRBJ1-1,CASSFETALTEAFF,TGTGCCAGCAGTTTTGAGACAGCCCTAACTGAAGCTTTCTTT
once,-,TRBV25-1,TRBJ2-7,CASSESAGIGSYEQYF,TGTGCCAGCAGTGAATCGGCTGGTATCGGATCCTACGAGCAGTACTTC
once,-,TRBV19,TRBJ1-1,CASSIQARAEAFF,TGTGCCAGTAGTATCCAAGCAAGGGCTGAAGCTTTCTTT
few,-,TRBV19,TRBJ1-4,CASIERKDEKLFF,TGTGCCAGTATAGAAAGGAAGGATGAAAAACTGTTTTTT
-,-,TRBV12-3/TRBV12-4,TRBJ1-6,CASSFFLNSPLHF,TGTGCCAGCAGTTTTTTCCTTAATTCACCCCTCCACTTT
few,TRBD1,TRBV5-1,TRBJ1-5,CASSLGDRDQPQHF,TGCGCCAGCAGCTTGGGGGACAGGGATCAGCCCCAGCATTTT
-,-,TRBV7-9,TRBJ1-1,CASSTTAEAFF,TGTGCCAGCAGCACAACAGCAGAAGCTTTCTTT
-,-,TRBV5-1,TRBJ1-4,CASSFGPVGEKLFF,TGCGCCAGCAGCTTCGGACCCGTAGGTGAAAAACTGTTTTTT
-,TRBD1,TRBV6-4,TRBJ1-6,CASSDSTRETGRNSPLHF,TGTGCCAGCAGTGACTCGACTAGGGAGACAGGGAGGAATTCACCCCTCCACTTT
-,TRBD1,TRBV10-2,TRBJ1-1,CASTGTGNTEAFF,TGCGCCAGCACTGGGACAGGGAACACTGAAGCTTTCTTT
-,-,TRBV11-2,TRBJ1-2,CASSRGGGSDYGYTF,TGTGCCAGCAGCCGCGGTGGGGGTAGTGACTATGGCTACACCTTC
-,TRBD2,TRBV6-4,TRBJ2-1,CASSIAGGRNEQFF,TGTGCCAGCAGCATAGCGGGGGGGCGGAATGAGCAGTTCTTC
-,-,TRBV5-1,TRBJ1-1,CASSLGTANTEAFF,TGCGCCAGCAGCTTGGGGACAGCGAACACTGAAGCTTTCTTT
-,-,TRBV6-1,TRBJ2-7,CASSDRNEQYF,TGTGCCAGCAGTGACCGGAACGAGCAGTACTTC
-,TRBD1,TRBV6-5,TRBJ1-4,CASSLQGGEKLFF,TGTGCCAGCAGTTTGCAGGGGGGTGAAAAACTGTTTTTT
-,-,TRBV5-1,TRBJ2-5,CASSLAPSSRETQYF,TGCGCCAGCAGCTTGGCACCATCAAGCCGAGAGACCCAGTACTTC
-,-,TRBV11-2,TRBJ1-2,CASSPPSRGEGYTF,TGTGCCAGCAGCCCCCCTTCGAGAGGGGAAGGCTACACCTTC
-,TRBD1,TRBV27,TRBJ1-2,CASSLSTGTGRGGYTF,TGTGCCAGCAGTTTATCGACCGGGACAGGGCGAGGGGGCTACACCTTC
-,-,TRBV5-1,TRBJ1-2,CASSRDSINYGYTF,TGCGCCAGCAGCCGGGACTCAATTAACTATGGCTACACCTTC
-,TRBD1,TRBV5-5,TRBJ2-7,CASRGDRGRNEQYF,TGTGCCAGCAGAGGGGACAGGGGAAGAAACGAGCAGTACTTC
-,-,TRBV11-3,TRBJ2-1,CASSRGPGPEQFF,TGTGCCAGCAGCCGAGGACCGGGACCTGAGCAGTTCTTC
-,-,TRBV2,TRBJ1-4,CASSEGGATNEKLFF,TGTGCCAGCAGTGAGGGGGGAGCAACTAATGAAAAACTGTTTTTT
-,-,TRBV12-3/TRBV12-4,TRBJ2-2,CASRQISTGELFF,TGTGCCAGCAGACAGATATCCACCGGGGAGCTGTTTTTT
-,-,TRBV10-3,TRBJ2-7,CATTSRTPYEQYF,TGTGCCACCACCAGCCGGACCCCATACGAGCAGTACTTC
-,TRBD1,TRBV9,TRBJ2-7,CASSVEGQGAYEQYF,TGTGCCAGCAGCGTAGAGGGACAGGGGGCCTACGAGCAGTACTTC
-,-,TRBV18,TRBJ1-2,CASSPDSTYGYTF,TGTGCCAGCTCACCGGACAGCACATATGGCTACACCTTC
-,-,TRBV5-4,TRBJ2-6,CASSFLQNSGANVLTF,TGTGCCAGCAGCTTCCTGCAGAACTCTGGGGCCAACGTCCTGACTTTC
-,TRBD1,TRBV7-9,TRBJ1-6,CASSEGQGNNSPLHF,TGTGCCAGCAGCGAGGGACAGGGAAATAATTCACCCCTCCACTTT
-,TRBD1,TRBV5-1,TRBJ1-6,CASSRTGGGYNSPLHF,TGCGCCAGCAGCAGGACAGGGGGTGGTTATAATTCACCCCTCCACTTT
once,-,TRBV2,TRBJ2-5,CASSDEQVGTQYF,TGTGCCAGCAGTGATGAACAAGTTGGGACCCAGTACTTC
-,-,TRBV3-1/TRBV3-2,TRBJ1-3,CASSPFRGSGNTIYF,TGTGCCAGCAGCCCTTTCCGGGGGTCTGGAAACACCATATATTTT
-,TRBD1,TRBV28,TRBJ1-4,CASSYRQGRREKLFF,TGTGCCAGCAGCTATAGACAGGGACGAAGAGAAAAACTGTTTTTT
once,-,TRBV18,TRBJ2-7,CASSNDRSSYEQYF,TGTGCCAGCTCAAATGACAGGAGCTCCTACGAGCAGTACTTC
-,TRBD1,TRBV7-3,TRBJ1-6,CASSLSPTGSGSPLHF,TGTGCCAGCAGCCTCTCTCCGACAGGGAGCGGTTCACCCCTCCACTTT
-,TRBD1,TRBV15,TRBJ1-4,CATSRARLTGSEKLFF,TGTGCCACCAGCAGAGCTCGACTGACAGGGAGTGAAAAACTGTTTTTT
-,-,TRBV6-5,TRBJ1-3,CASSYGAGASGNTIYF,TGTGCCAGCAGTTACGGGGCAGGGGCGTCCGGAAACACCATATATTTT
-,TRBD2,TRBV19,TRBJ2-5,CASSTRLAGGFETQYF,TGTGCCAGTAGTACCCGACTAGCGGGGGGGTTTGAGACCCAGTACTTC
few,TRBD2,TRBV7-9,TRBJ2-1,CASSLLVAGGLGNEQFF,TGTGCCAGCAGCTTATTAGTAGCGGGGGGGCTTGGCAATGAGCAGTTCTTC
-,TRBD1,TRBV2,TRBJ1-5,CASSDLGQFNQPQHF,TGTGCCAGCAGTGATTTGGGACAGTTTAATCAGCCCCAGCATTTT
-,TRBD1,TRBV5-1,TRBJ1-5,CASSLEGQRNQPQHF,TGCGCCAGCAGCTTGGAGGGACAGCGCAATCAGCCCCAGCATTTT
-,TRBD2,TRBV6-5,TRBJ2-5,CASSYGVAGGKETQYF,TGTGCCAGCAGTTACGGGGTAGCGGGGGGGAAAGAGACCCAGTACTTC
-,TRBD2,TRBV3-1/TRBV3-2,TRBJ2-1,CASSQGRGAYNEQFF,TGTGCCAGCAGCCAAGGGCGGGGGGCCTACAATGAGCAGTTCTTC
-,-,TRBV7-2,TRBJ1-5,CASSPSGGNQPQHF,TGTGCCAGCAGCCCCTCAGGGGGCAATCAGCCCCAGCATTTT
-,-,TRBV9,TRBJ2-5,CASSVNSQETQYF,TGTGCCAGCAGCGTCAACAGCCAAGAGACCCAGTACTTC
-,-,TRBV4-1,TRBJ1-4,CASSQQGGVNEKLFF,TGCGCCAGCAGCCAGCAAGGAGGGGTTAATGAAAAACTGTTTTTT
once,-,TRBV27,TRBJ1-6,CASSQNSPLHF,TGTGCCAGCAGTCAAAATTCACCCCTCCACTTT
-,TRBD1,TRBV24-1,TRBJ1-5,CATSDGTAGQPQHF,TGTGCCACCAGTGATGGGACAGCTGGTCAGCCCCAGCATTTT
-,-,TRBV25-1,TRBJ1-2,CASQGSNYGYTF,TGTGCCAGCCAGGGATCAAACTATGGCTACACCTTC
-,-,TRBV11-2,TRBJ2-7,CASSLGTGVSYEQYF,TGTGCCAGCAGCTTGGGGACGGGCGTTTCCTACGAGCAGTACTTC
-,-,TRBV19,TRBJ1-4,CASSARAGGEKLFF,TGTGCCAGTAGTGCCCGGGCCGGGGGAGAAAAACTGTTTTTT
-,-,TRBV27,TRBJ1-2,CASRLTGGGYGYTF,TGTGCCAGCAGGTTAACGGGCGGTGGGTATGGCTACACCTTC
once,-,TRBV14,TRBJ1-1,CASSQGRLAEAFF,TGTGCCAGCAGCCAAGGGCGGCTTGCTGAAGCTTTCTTT
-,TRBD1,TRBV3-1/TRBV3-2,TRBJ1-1,CASSRRQGGATEAFF,TGTGCCAGCAGCCGACGACAGGGGGGAGCCACTGAAGCTTTCTTT
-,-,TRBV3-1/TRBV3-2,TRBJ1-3,CASKSTGISGNTIYF,TGTGCCAGCAAATCGACAGGAATCTCTGGAAACACCATATATTTT